The 21 T cell receptor beta chains below were found in one sample sequenced in a study of CD8+CD57+ T cells in acquired aplastic anemia. The study profiled TCR beta VDJ and CDR3 using genomic DNA as template. MiXCR, applied by TCRdb to the reads, yields one record per CDR3 protein. The sample lists some 200,000 distinct CDR3 sequences; 34% were seen once. Sequences were obtained from sorted CD4+, CD8+, or CD8+CD57+ T cells (not recorded which) from PBMCs. These receptors originate from a human donor in good health, serving as a control.

The chain couples TRBV25-1 to TRBJ2-3; perhaps TRBD1 as D (6 bases). Germline V gives CDR1 MGHDK, CDR2 SYGVNS. CDR3 length: 15 residues. V lost 4 bases, J lost 0 bases, and 11 bases lay in between. CDR3 nucleotide sequence: TGTGCCAGCAGTGCGAGGACAGCCAGCACAGATACGCAGTATTTT. It codes for CASSARTASTDTQYF.

The table lists this clonotype with a few counts. The V gene is TRBV9, the J gene TRBJ2-1; D uncertain. Trimming took off 2 bases at V and 0 bases at J, with 12 bases between the two ends. In germline, CDR1 is SGDLS, CDR2 YYNGEE. The CDR3 totals 16 residues. CDR3 coding DNA: TGTGCCAGCAGCGTCGTCGGGTCTCACTCCTACAATGAGCAGTTCTTC. It is translated as CASSVVGSHSYNEQFF.

A note on this clonotype: A much more abundant neighbour one base away suggests this may be a read error. Since the CDR3 does not end with the conserved phenylalanine or tryptophan, this likely comes from a read error. The chain couples TRBV11-1 to TRBJ2-1, with 7 bases that match TRBD1. Germline CDR1 reads SGHAT; CDR2 reads FQDESV (reference sequence). V was pared by 2 bases and J by 3 bases, with 1 base of the junction left unmatched. This CDR3 comprises 14 residues. As DNA, the CDR3 is TGTGCCAGCAGCTTAAGACAGGGCTACAATGAGCAGTTCCTC. Its translation is CASSLRQGYNEQFL.

This chain uses TRBV30 with TRBJ2-2; D is ambiguous. CDR1 is GTSNPN and CDR2 is SVGIG in the germline V gene (reference sequence). The V and J ends lost 3 bases and 4 bases respectively, with 12 bases between them. The CDR3 has 14 amino acids. For the CDR3, the DNA is TGTGCCTGGAGCCCTCGAGGCTTCACCGGGGAGCTGTTTTTT. It is translated as CAWSPRGFTGELFF.

The rearrangement uses TRBV2 and TRBJ2-3, with a weak D call TRBD2 (6 bases). The germline V gene has CDR1 SNHLY and CDR2 FYNNEI. Trimming took off 6 bases at V and 6 bases at J, with 19 bases between the two ends. The CDR3 totals 15 residues. The CDR3 loop reads CASSPTSTEGDTQYF. The DNA of the CDR3 is TGTGCCAGCAGCCCTACTAGCACGGAGGGGGATACGCAGTATTTT.

This clonotype came up many times. V usage is TRBV20-1 and J usage is TRBJ1-2; 10 bases are a match to TRBD1. J gave up 4 bases and V 6 bases, and 8 bases lay outside the gene matches. CDR3 size: 14 residues. Germline loops: CDR1 DFQATT, CDR2 SNEGSKA (reference sequence). For the CDR3, the DNA is TGCAGTGCCTCAAGGACAGGGGGGGCCTATGGCTACACCTTC. It translates to CSASRTGGAYGYTF.

A few counts support this clonotype. The J gene is TRBJ1-1, the V gene TRBV5-1; D perhaps matches TRBD1 (6 bases). V lost 2 bases and J 1 base, leaving 12 bases between the germline ends. The CDR3 has 15 amino acids. Per germline, CDR1 SGHRS and CDR2 YFSETQ. The CDR3 nucleotides are TGCGCCAGCAGCTTATTGGGGGCAGGGAACACTGAAGCTTTCTTT. Translating gives CASSLLGAGNTEAFF.

This clonotype was seen many times. This sequence joins TRBV7-2 and TRBJ2-1, with 15 positions matching TRBD2. V gave up 5 bases and J gave up 15 bases; unmatched junction bases: 8. Germline V CDR1 and CDR2: SGHTA, FQGNSA. CDR3 length equals 14 residues. CDR3 loop: CASSEGLAGGRVFF. The DNA of the CDR3 is TGTGCCAGCAGCGAAGGACTAGCGGGAGGGCGTGTGTTCTTC.

The chain has TRBV30 and TRBJ1-4; D may be TRBD1 (5 bases). V lost 0 bases, J lost 7 bases, and 12 bases lay in between. The germline V gene has CDR1 GTSNPN and CDR2 SVGIG (reference sequence). This CDR3 has 14 residues. CDR3: CAWSVRGAVEKLFF. CDR3 DNA: TGTGCCTGGAGTGTACGAGGGGCGGTTGAAAAACTGTTTTTT.

This sequence joins TRBV7-2 and TRBJ1-1; D perhaps matches TRBD1 (6 bases). V lost 4 bases, J lost 4 bases, and 10 bases lay in between. Germline V CDR1 and CDR2: SGHTA, FQGNSA. CDR3 length equals 13 residues. In DNA form, the CDR3 reads TGTGCCAGCAGCTCCAAGGGGGGCACTGAAGCTTTCTTT. This translates into CASSSKGGTEAFF. Using reference TRBV7-2 and TRBJ1-1 for the parts outside the CDR3, the full variable domain is GAGVSQSPSNKVTEKGKDVELRCDPISGHTALYWYRQSLGQGLEFLIYFQGNSAPDKSGLPSDRFSAERTGGSVSTLTIQRTQQEDSAVYLCASSSKGGTEAFFGQGTRLTVV.

The sample holds many counts of this clonotype. This chain connects TRBV24-1 to TRBJ2-2; possible D gene TRBD1, 7 bases. Germline V gene lookup returns CDR1 KGHDR and CDR2 SFDVKD. V was trimmed by 9 bases and J by 4 bases, leaving 17 bases between them. The CDR3 has 15 residues. The CDR3 loop reads CATQPPGGSTGELFF. In DNA, the CDR3 is TGTGCCACCCAGCCTCCAGGGGGGAGCACCGGGGAGCTGTTTTTT.

The gene calls are TRBV5-1 and TRBJ1-1, with D hard to call. Per the germline V gene, CDR1 is SGHRS and CDR2 is YFSETQ. Trimming removed 4 bases at V and 11 bases at J, with 24 bases between. This CDR3 contains 15 residues. CDR3 amino acids: CASSRTTDLTLDAFF. CDR3 nucleotide sequence: TGCGCCAGCAGCCGAACTACGGATCTTACGCTCGACGCTTTCTTT.

This clonotype was seen more than once but under ten times. This chain connects TRBV27 to TRBJ2-3, with 7 bases matching TRBD1. CDR1 is MNHEY and CDR2 is SMNVEV in the germline V gene (reference sequence). There are 15 residues in the CDR3. J gave up 1 base and V 1 base, and 2 bases lay outside the gene matches. The CDR3 nucleotides read TGTGCCAGCAGTTTATACAGGGGCCGCACAGATACGCAGTATTTT. It specifies CASSLYRGRTDTQYF.

Comments on this clonotype: Lacking the conserved final phenylalanine or tryptophan, this CDR3 likely reflects a read error. This chain links TRBV2 with TRBJ1-6; D might be TRBD1 (5 bases). Trimming took 4 bases from V and 6 from J, leaving 7 bases between them. The germline CDR1 and CDR2 sequences are SNHLY and FYNNEI. The CDR3 totals 13 residues. The CDR3 DNA reads as TGTGCCAGCAGTGGGACACTTAATTCACCCCTCCACTCT. Protein sequence: CASSGTLNSPLHS.

Many counts were recorded for this clonotype. The V and J genes are TRBV12-5 and TRBJ1-2, with TRBD1 identical over 8 bases. This CDR3 region has 15 residues. V was pared by 4 bases and J by 4 bases, with 8 bases of the junction left unmatched. Per germline, CDR1 LGHNT and CDR2 FRNRAP. CDR3 nucleotide sequence: TGTGCTAGTGGTTCCGGACAGGGACGAGTCTATGGCTACACCTTC. Residues: CASGSGQGRVYGYTF.

To note about this clonotype: A single base separates this from a much larger clone, so it may be a read error. The rearrangement joins TRBV5-1 to TRBJ2-7, with no clear D. CDR1 and CDR2 (germline): SGHRS, YFSETQ. The CDR3 consists of 14 residues. CDR3 protein: CVSSLVTTSYEQYF. CDR3 sequence (DNA): TGCGTCAGCAGCTTGGTGACCACGTCCTACGAGCAGTACTTC. The variable domain in full, with the rest retrieved from reference TRBV5-1 and TRBJ2-7, is KAGVTQTPRYLIKTRGQQVTLSCSPISGHRSVSWYQQTPGQGLQFLFEYFSETQRNKGNFPGRFSGRQFSNSRSEMNVSTLELGDSALYLCVSSLVTTSYEQYFGPGTRLTVT.

On this clonotype: One junction end does not reproduce the germline sequence, and a read error may be involved. V is TRBV24-1 and J is TRBJ1-6, with 9 bases matching TRBD1. Germline CDR1 is KGHDR and CDR2 is SFDVKD. There are 17 residues in the CDR3. CDR3 loop: CAISEYPVRTGVSPLHF. The DNA for the CDR3 is TGTGCCATCAGTGAGTACCCGGTCCGGACAGGGGTTTCACCCCTCCACTTT.

This clonotype was observed at least ten times. The J gene is TRBJ1-2, the V gene TRBV20-1; D not certain. Trimming shortened V by 4 bases and J by 8 bases, and 17 bases separated the two germline ends. CDR1 is DFQATT and CDR2 is SNEGSKA in the germline V gene (reference sequence). The CDR3 sequence is 13 residues long. The CDR3 loop reads CSATPWGDGGYTF. As DNA, the CDR3 is TGCAGTGCTACCCCTTGGGGTGACGGGGGCTACACCTTC.

The genes are TRBV7-6 and TRBJ2-5; D is perhaps TRBD2 (5 bases). CDR3 size: 13 residues. Per the germline V gene, CDR1 is SGHVS and CDR2 is FNYEAQ. Between the trimmed V and J ends, which lost 5 bases and 4 bases, there was a span of 11 bases. In DNA, the CDR3 is TGTGCCAGCAGCCCGGGGTTACCAGAGACCCAGTACTTC. It yields the protein CASSPGLPETQYF. The full variable domain, its missing parts supplied by reference TRBV7-6 and TRBJ2-5, is GAGVSQSPRYKVTKRGQDVALRCDPISGHVSLYWYRQALGQGPEFLTYFNYEAQQDKSGLPNDRFSAERPEGSISTLTIQRTEQRDSAMYRCASSPGLPETQYFGPGTRLLVL.

In this sample, this clonotype turned up many times. This chain uses TRBV19 with TRBJ2-7, with 8 nucleotides matching TRBD1. The trim removed 1 base at V and 1 base at J, leaving 6 bases unmatched. This CDR3 has 16 amino acids. CDR1 and CDR2 (germline): LNHDA, SQIVND (reference sequence). Here the CDR3 reads CASSIGSGGTSYEQYF. The DNA for the CDR3 is TGTGCCAGTAGTATAGGATCAGGGGGCACTTCCTACGAGCAGTACTTC.

This clonotype was counted many times. This chain uses TRBV6-1 with TRBJ2-7, with 10 bases aligning to TRBD2. This CDR3 is 15 amino acids long. Per the germline V gene, CDR1 is MNHNS and CDR2 is SASEGT. V lost 7 bases and J lost 6; bases outside the gene matches: 12. CDR3 sequence: CASTSGGAKSSEQYF. CDR3 nucleotide sequence: TGTGCCAGCACAAGCGGGGGGGCGAAGTCATCCGAGCAGTACTTC.